A selection of T cell receptor beta chains follows, all from one sample in a study of response to subunit inactivated influenza vaccine. TCRdb reanalysed the RT-PCR reads using MiXCR and keeps one entry per CDR3 protein. The sample lists 750,000 to 850,000 distinct CDR3 sequences; less than 20% were seen once. The material sequenced was PBMCs from blood, taken less than 6 days after vaccination. Receptors originate from a man over 45 who received an inactivated influenza vaccine. The CDR3 runs from the conserved cysteine through the conserved F or W. A D gene is named only where the DNA matches it firmly. Some rows mark clone size as missing; the rest say once, few, many or name a class of expanded clone.

V gene	D gene	clone size	CDR3 length	J gene	CDR3 protein	CDR3 DNA
TRBV7-2	.	.	15	TRBJ2-2	CASSPRGSDTGELFF	TGTGCCAGCAGCCCCCGGGGTAGTGACACCGGGGAGCTGTTTTTT
TRBV5-8	.	.	16	TRBJ2-7	CASGQKGNPATYEQYF	TGTGCCAGCGGCCAAAAAGGAAATCCAGCCACCTACGAGCAGTACTTC
TRBV20-1	TRBD1	few	13	TRBJ1-2	CSAWDRTSYGYTF	TGCAGTGCTTGGGACAGGACGAGCTATGGCTACACCTTC
TRBV20-1	.	few	11	TRBJ2-3	CSVIDRDTQYF	TGCAGTGTCATCGACCGCGATACGCAGTATTTT
TRBV7-2	TRBD1	few	14	TRBJ1-4	CASSTGTANEKLFF	TGTGCCAGCAGCACCGGGACAGCTAATGAAAAACTGTTTTTT
TRBV30	TRBD1	.	16	TRBJ1-5	CAWSGTGGEWYQPQHF	TGTGCCTGGAGTGGGACAGGGGGCGAATGGTACCAGCCCCAGCATTTT
TRBV20-1	.	.	16	TRBJ2-3	CSARDSRGEVADTQYF	TGCAGTGCTAGAGATAGTCGCGGTGAGGTAGCGGATACGCAGTATTTT
TRBV5-1	TRBD2	few	15	TRBJ2-7	CASSLVLAGENEQYF	TGCGCCAGCAGCTTGGTGCTAGCGGGAGAAAACGAGCAGTACTTC
TRBV5-6	.	few	15	TRBJ2-5	CASSLPRGSQETQYF	TGTGCCAGCAGCTTGCCGCGGGGCTCACAAGAGACCCAGTACTTC
TRBV11-2	.	few	13	TRBJ2-1	CASTDGLYNEQFF	TGTGCCAGCACCGACGGACTGTACAATGAGCAGTTCTTC
TRBV15	.	few	12	TRBJ2-7	CATSANEKVKYF	TGTGCCACCAGCGCAAACGAAAAGGTGAAGTACTTC
TRBV20-1	TRBD1	.	14	TRBJ2-7	CSATGQGLIGEQYF	TGCAGTGCCACTGGACAGGGGCTGATCGGCGAGCAGTACTTC
TRBV7-8	TRBD2	.	16	TRBJ2-1	CASSLGRGGVIHEQFF	TGTGCCAGCAGCTTAGGTCGGGGGGGTGTCATCCATGAGCAGTTCTTC
TRBV7-9	.	few	16	TRBJ2-5	CASSFPTDFPQETQYF	TGTGCCAGCAGCTTCCCGACGGACTTTCCACAAGAGACCCAGTACTTC
TRBV12-3/TRBV12-4	.	few	17	TRBJ1-1	CASSYEGRVPLNTEAFF	TGTGCCAGCAGTTACGAAGGCAGGGTCCCCTTGAACACTGAAGCTTTCTTT
TRBV10-3	TRBD2	few	15	TRBJ2-3	CAISVYGEGADTQYF	TGTGCCATCAGTGTATACGGGGAGGGAGCAGATACGCAGTATTTT
TRBV7-2	.	few	16	TRBJ2-4	CASSRTGLRAKNIQYF	TGTGCCAGCAGCCGTACCGGGCTCAGGGCCAAAAACATTCAGTACTTC
TRBV30	.	.	11	TRBJ2-5	CAGGPTKVEYF	TGTGCCGGGGGCCCGACCAAGGTTGAATACTTC
TRBV4-3	.	.	15	TRBJ1-2	CASSQDAGANYGYTF	TGCGCCAGCAGCCAAGATGCAGGGGCTAACTATGGCTACACCTTC
TRBV9	TRBD2	few	13	TRBJ2-5	CASSQRDRETQYF	TGTGCCAGCAGCCAGCGGGACCGAGAGACCCAGTACTTC
TRBV7-2	TRBD1	few	16	TRBJ2-5	CASSSPSGTGVETQYF	TGTGCCAGCAGCTCACCATCCGGGACAGGGGTAGAGACCCAGTACTTC
TRBV6-1	.	few	15	TRBJ2-5	CASSEQARLSETQYF	TGTGCCAGCAGTGAACAGGCGCGTCTGAGTGAGACCCAGTACTTC
TRBV25-1	.	many	14	TRBJ2-7	CASSQETGAYEQYF	TGTGCCAGCAGTCAGGAGACAGGAGCCTACGAGCAGTACTTC
TRBV9	.	many	14	TRBJ2-3	CASSVGTSTDTQYF	TGTGCCAGCAGCGTAGGAACTAGCACAGATACGCAGTATTTT
TRBV5-1	TRBD1	few	13	TRBJ2-4	CASRRDSENIQYF	TGCGCCAGCAGGAGGGACAGCGAAAACATTCAGTACTTC
TRBV4-1	TRBD2	few	17	TRBJ2-3	CASSHTRLAGKTDTQYF	TGCGCCAGCAGCCATACGCGACTAGCGGGGAAAACAGATACGCAGTATTTT
TRBV5-1	.	.	14	TRBJ2-3	CASSLAWSTDTQYF	TGCGCCAGCAGCTTGGCCTGGAGCACAGATACGCAGTATTTT
TRBV5-1	TRBD1	.	16	TRBJ2-3	CASSFTGTGHTDTQYF	TGCGCCAGCAGCTTCACCGGGACAGGCCACACAGATACGCAGTATTTT
TRBV24-1	TRBD1	.	13	TRBJ2-1	CATSDTGTGQQFF	TGTGCCACCAGTGACACCGGGACAGGTCAGCAGTTCTTC
TRBV7-9	TRBD2	few	17	TRBJ2-1	CASILGLAGNSYNEQFF	TGTGCCAGCATCCTGGGATTAGCGGGAAATTCCTACAATGAGCAGTTCTTC
TRBV7-2	.	many	14	TRBJ2-1	CASSLGRVGNEQFF	TGTGCCAGCAGCCTGGGGCGAGTGGGAAATGAGCAGTTCTTC
TRBV28	.	.	19	TRBJ1-1	CASSLTSTGHLIRNTEAFF	TGTGCCAGCAGTTTAACTTCAACAGGGCACCTAATTCGGAACACTGAAGCTTTCTTT
TRBV11-2	TRBD1	few	13	TRBJ2-1	CASSSTGVGEQFF	TGTGCCAGCAGCTCGACAGGGGTCGGTGAGCAGTTCTTC
TRBV7-9	.	few	13	TRBJ2-3	CASSLGPSDTQYF	TGTGCCAGCAGCCTGGGACCCTCAGATACGCAGTATTTT